This T cell receptor beta chain was recovered during a study of T-cell memory formation after mild COVID-19. TCRdb used MiXCR to reprocess the 5' RACE reads, holding one entry per CDR3 protein. The sample holds fewer than 90,000 distinct CDR3 sequences, 9.5% to 15% seen once. The clonotype originates from a man between 18 and 29 years old who had mild COVID-19 (a few samples of this study predate the infection). Cell type and time point are not known. Sequenced: PBMCs or a T cell subset sorted from them (not recorded which).

CDR3 in DNA: TGTGCCAGCACCTCGGACAGCTTTAATGAAAAACTGTTTTTT. Translating it yields CASTSDSFNEKLFF. The V call is TRBV6-5, the J call TRBJ1-4; possibly TRBD1 for D (6 bases). The CDR3 has 14 amino acids. Between the trimmed V and J ends, which lost 7 bases and 4 bases, there was a span of 13 bases. Germline CDR1 reads MNHEY; CDR2 reads SVGAGI.